A selection of T cell receptor beta chains follows, all from one sample in a study of blood T cell repertoires in COVID-19. Only in-frame clones appear in the TCRdb table, and some are missing; sequencing was by immunoSEQ multiplex PCR. The sample holds about 40,000 clones, around 83% seen once. The sequenced material came from peripheral blood. The receptors stem from a woman aged 60-75 years with acute or convalescent COVID-19. The conserved cysteine and the conserved F or W are not part of the CDR3 here.

TRBV19,TRBJ2-5,ASSIGLALETQY
TRBV18,TRBJ1-1,ASSIWAGGSTEAF
TRBV5-1,TRBJ1-2,ASSSIGDGYT
TRBV6-5,TRBJ1-1,ASSFTQGGAF
TRBV6-6,TRBJ1-2,ASSSTGDYGYT
TRBV6-4,TRBJ1-2,ASSAPSGTGGYRNYGYT
TRBV18,TRBJ1-4,ASSTGGTNEKLF
TRBV6-1,TRBJ1-5,ASSETGMRNQPQH
TRBV10-2,TRBJ1-2,ASTGTGDYGYT
TRBV14,TRBJ2-3,ASSLLTGYLDTQY
TRBV5-1,TRBJ2-1,ASSLVAGGSDEQF
TRBV15,TRBJ2-1,ATSRGGSGGAMDEQF
TRBV6-5,TRBJ2-1,ASSRGTSGYNEQF
TRBV19,TRBJ1-5,ASSILYRGRQPQH
TRBV10-3,TRBJ2-5,AISFDRGRETQY
TRBV24-1,TRBJ2-5,ATSGAAGQGASETQY
TRBV19,TRBJ2-7,ASSSSGTGTYEQY
TRBV19,TRBJ2-1,ASSISTSGSYEQF
TRBV30,TRBJ1-4,AWSVGGTGVEKLF
TRBV28,TRBJ1-5,ASSFRQGDQPQH
TRBV12-5,TRBJ1-2,ASGGQAGGYT
TRBV4-1,TRBJ2-4,ASSQETGPRRGIQY
TRBV3-1/TRBV3-2,TRBJ2-5,ASSQVVAGGGFETQY
TRBV3-1/TRBV3-2,TRBJ1-6,ASSFTSAGLNSPLH
TRBV5-4,TRBJ2-1,AYFQGAGEQF
TRBV30,TRBJ1-5,AWSKARQSGNQPQH
TRBV9,TRBJ1-1,ASSPGQGNTEAF
TRBV7-8,TRBJ2-1,ASSPPLAGGPGNEQF
TRBV14,TRBJ1-2,ASSPDRGILSYT
TRBV30,TRBJ2-7,AWGLAGGFSYEQY
TRBV6-1,TRBJ2-3,ASSEQGGHYYTDTQY
TRBV14,TRBJ2-1,ASSRNRGLAPSNEQF
TRBV6-5,TRBJ1-1,ASRLQGAVTEAF
TRBV7-6,TRBJ2-5,ASSLVGGSGQGATETQY
TRBV2,TRBJ2-3,ARGSGGFTDTQY
TRBV6-5,TRBJ1-2,ASSRRDRNNYGYT
TRBV5-1,TRBJ1-2,ASSLQGDSNYGYT
TRBV20-1,TRBJ1-2,SAHQGYGYT
TRBV3-1/TRBV3-2,TRBJ1-3,ASSHQGYPGNTIY
TRBV13,TRBJ1-4,ASSLWNNRGTANEKLF
TRBV6-6,TRBJ2-5,ASSYYGGGMETQY
TRBV30,TRBJ2-1,AWTLANSYNEQF
TRBV5-6,TRBJ1-2,ASSWAPINYGYT
TRBV10-2,TRBJ1-2,ASSGDERSGGPNYGYT
TRBV3-1/TRBV3-2,TRBJ1-2,ASSPGTIGSYGYT
TRBV3-1/TRBV3-2,TRBJ2-3,ASSFRGGATDTQY
TRBV19,TRBJ2-3,ASSIDRFREADTQY
TRBV27,TRBJ2-4,ASSPITGKKNIQY
TRBV18,TRBJ2-2,ASSPPGRVNTGELF
TRBV3-1/TRBV3-2,TRBJ2-3,ASSRNYGSDTQY
TRBV12-3/TRBV12-4,TRBJ2-5,ASSLYRAETQY
TRBV19,TRBJ1-5,ASSITDRGDQPQH
TRBV6-5,TRBJ1-4,ASSPYAGANEKLF